This is a list of T cell receptor beta chains from one sample in a study of identical twins. TCRdb ran MiXCR on the 5' RACE reads and lists one entry per CDR3 protein. Of 250,000 or so distinct CDR3 sequences in the sample, approximately 8.3% were seen once. Another study also made use of these data, one on yellow fever vaccine responses in identical twins.

Sequenced material: CD8+ T cells sorted from blood. All receptors derive from a woman between 18 and 29 years old in good health. CDR3s include the opening cysteine and the closing phenylalanine or tryptophan. The order of the fields is CDR3 DNA, CDR3 protein, D gene, clone size, J gene, V gene. D genes are given only for firm matches. Not every row has a clone size; where given, it reads once, few, many or a size class.

CDR3 DNA: TGTGCCACCAGCAGAGTTTTGGGGGGGAATCAGCCCCAGCATTTT
CDR3 protein: CATSRVLGGNQPQHF
D gene: .
clone size: many
J gene: TRBJ1-5
V gene: TRBV15

CDR3 DNA: TGTGCCAGCACCCCGACTAGCGGGAGACAAGAGACCCAGTACTTC
CDR3 protein: CASTPTSGRQETQYF
D gene: TRBD2
clone size: few
J gene: TRBJ2-5
V gene: TRBV6-2/TRBV6-3

CDR3 DNA: TGCAGTGCTAGAGATAGTTCGGGGCCGCCTACCTACGAGCAGTACTTC
CDR3 protein: CSARDSSGPPTYEQYF
D gene: .
clone size: few
J gene: TRBJ2-7
V gene: TRBV20-1

CDR3 DNA: TGTGCCAGCAGCCAAACCCGACAGCCTGTGAACACCGGGGAGCTGTTTTTT
CDR3 protein: CASSQTRQPVNTGELFF
D gene: .
clone size: few
J gene: TRBJ2-2
V gene: TRBV3-1

CDR3 DNA: TGCAGTGCTAGAGCAGGTGGGGGAGGCTACGAGCAGTACTTC
CDR3 protein: CSARAGGGGYEQYF
D gene: .
clone size: .
J gene: TRBJ2-7
V gene: TRBV20-1

CDR3 DNA: TGCGCCAGCAGCCAGAACAGCATGAACACTGAAGCTTTCTTT
CDR3 protein: CASSQNSMNTEAFF
D gene: .
clone size: .
J gene: TRBJ1-1
V gene: TRBV4-1

CDR3 DNA: TGTGCCAGCAGCCACAGGGTCGGGGGCAAAGAGACCCAGTACTTC
CDR3 protein: CASSHRVGGKETQYF
D gene: .
clone size: many
J gene: TRBJ2-5
V gene: TRBV11-2

CDR3 DNA: TGCGCCAGCAGCCAAGGGGTAGCGGGAGGGGGAGCGAACACCGGGGAGCTGTTTTTT
CDR3 protein: CASSQGVAGGGANTGELFF
D gene: TRBD2
clone size: few
J gene: TRBJ2-2
V gene: TRBV4-3

CDR3 DNA: TGTGCCAGCAGAGACCGACGCAGCTCCTACAATGAGCAGTTCTTC
CDR3 protein: CASRDRRSSYNEQFF
D gene: .
clone size: .
J gene: TRBJ2-1
V gene: TRBV2

CDR3 DNA: TGTGCCAGCAGCCAAAGCGGTAAGAGCTCCTACAATGAGCAGTTCTTC
CDR3 protein: CASSQSGKSSYNEQFF
D gene: .
clone size: few
J gene: TRBJ2-1
V gene: TRBV14

CDR3 DNA: TGTGCCAGCAGCGGAAGGACAGACTCTCGCACAGATACGCAGTATTTT
CDR3 protein: CASSGRTDSRTDTQYF
D gene: .
clone size: many
J gene: TRBJ2-3
V gene: TRBV7-9

CDR3 DNA: TGTGCCACCAGGGAAACAGGGGGCGCTGGGTATTTT
CDR3 protein: CATRETGGAGYF
D gene: TRBD1
clone size: many
J gene: TRBJ2-3
V gene: TRBV15

CDR3 DNA: TGTGCCAGTAGTATGGGATTTTCACCCCTCCACTTT
CDR3 protein: CASSMGFSPLHF
D gene: .
clone size: few
J gene: TRBJ1-6
V gene: TRBV19

CDR3 DNA: TGCAGTGCTAGAGCCACCGGGGACGCAAGCAATCAGCCCCAGCATTTT
CDR3 protein: CSARATGDASNQPQHF
D gene: .
clone size: few
J gene: TRBJ1-5
V gene: TRBV20-1

CDR3 DNA: TGTGCCAGCAGTTTCGGCGGGGGGGCCGGAGATACGCAGTATTTT
CDR3 protein: CASSFGGGAGDTQYF
D gene: TRBD2
clone size: many
J gene: TRBJ2-3
V gene: TRBV12-3/TRBV12-4